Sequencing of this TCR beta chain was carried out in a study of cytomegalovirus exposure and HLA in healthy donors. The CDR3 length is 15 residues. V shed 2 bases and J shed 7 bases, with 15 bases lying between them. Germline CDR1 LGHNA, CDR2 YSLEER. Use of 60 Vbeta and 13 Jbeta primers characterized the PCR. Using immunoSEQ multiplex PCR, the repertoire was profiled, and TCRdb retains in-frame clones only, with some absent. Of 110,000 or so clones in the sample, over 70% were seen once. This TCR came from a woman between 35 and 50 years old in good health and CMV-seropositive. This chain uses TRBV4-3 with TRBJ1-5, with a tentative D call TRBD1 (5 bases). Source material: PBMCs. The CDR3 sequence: CASSQYLQASQPQHF. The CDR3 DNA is TGCGCCAGCAGCCAATATTTACAGGCTTCCCAGCCCCAGCATTTT.